This T cell receptor (beta chain) was observed in a study of monozygotic twins with cystic fibrosis. Regarding the study as a whole: Unrelated CF individuals shared fewer identical clonotypes than monozygotic CF twins. The repertoire was suggested to be naive-dominated, clonality median roughly 0.0089. V usage most resembled the co-twin in 13 of 16 pairs.

Measured with immunoSEQ multiplex PCR; TCRdb has only the in-frame clones, and not every one. The profile covers about 35,000 clones, with approximately 65% appearing a single time and around 0.78% taken by the ten largest. About this clone itself: Its antigen is as yet unknown.

Germline CDR1 SNHLY, CDR2 FYNNEI. CDR3 length equals 17 residues. V gave up 5 bases and J gave up 0 bases; unmatched junction bases: 9. The chain couples TRBV2 to TRBJ1-5; TRBD1 agrees at 8 bases. Sample: blood. This clonotype was sampled from a girl aged 10 to 17 with cystic fibrosis. The CDR3 loop reads CASSSSPQGVSNQPQHF. In nucleotides, the CDR3 is TGTGCCAGCAGTTCAAGTCCACAGGGGGTTAGCAATCAGCCCCAGCATTTT. The full variable domain, its missing parts supplied by reference TRBV2 and TRBJ1-5, is EPEVTQTPSHQVTQMGQEVILRCVPISNHLYFYWYRQILGQKVEFLVSFYNNEISEKSEIFDDQFSVERPDGSNFTLKIRSTKLEDSAMYFCASSSSPQGVSNQPQHFGDGTRLSIL.